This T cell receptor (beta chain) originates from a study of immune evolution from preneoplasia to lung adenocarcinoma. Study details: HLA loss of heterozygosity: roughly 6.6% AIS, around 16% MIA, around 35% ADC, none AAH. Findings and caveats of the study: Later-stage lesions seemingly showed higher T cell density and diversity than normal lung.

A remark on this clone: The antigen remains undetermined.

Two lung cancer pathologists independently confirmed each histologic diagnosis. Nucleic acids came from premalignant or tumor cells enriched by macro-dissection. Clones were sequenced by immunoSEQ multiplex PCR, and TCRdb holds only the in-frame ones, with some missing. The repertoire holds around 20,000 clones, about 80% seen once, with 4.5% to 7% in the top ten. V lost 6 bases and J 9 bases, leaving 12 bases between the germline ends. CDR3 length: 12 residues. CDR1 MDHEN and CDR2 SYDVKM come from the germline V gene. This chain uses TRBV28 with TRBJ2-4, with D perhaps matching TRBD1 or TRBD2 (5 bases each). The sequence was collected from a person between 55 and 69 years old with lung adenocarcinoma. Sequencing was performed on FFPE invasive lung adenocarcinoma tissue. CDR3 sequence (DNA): TGTGCCAGCAGGGGGACCACCCCCATTCAGTACTTC. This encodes CASRGTTPIQYF. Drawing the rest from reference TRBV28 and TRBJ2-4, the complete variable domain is DVKVTQSSRYLVKRTGEKVFLECVQDMDHENMFWYRQDPGLGLRLIYFSYDVKMKEKGDIPEGYSVSREKKERFSLILESASTNQTSMYLCASRGTTPIQYFGAGTRLSVL.